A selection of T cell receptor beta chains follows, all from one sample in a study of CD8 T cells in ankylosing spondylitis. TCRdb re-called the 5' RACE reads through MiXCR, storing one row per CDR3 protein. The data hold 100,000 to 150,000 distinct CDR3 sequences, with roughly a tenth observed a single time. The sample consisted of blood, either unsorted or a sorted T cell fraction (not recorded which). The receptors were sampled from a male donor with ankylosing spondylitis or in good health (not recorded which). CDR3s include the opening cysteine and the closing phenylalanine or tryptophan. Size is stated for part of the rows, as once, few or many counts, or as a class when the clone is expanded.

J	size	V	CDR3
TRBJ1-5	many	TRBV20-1	CSATIGTGKRPQHF
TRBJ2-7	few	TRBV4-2	CASSQEWSGFTTYEQYF
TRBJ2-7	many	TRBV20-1	CSARGLAGDSYEQYF
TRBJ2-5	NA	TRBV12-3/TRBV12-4	CASKRDWRETQYF
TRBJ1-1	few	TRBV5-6	CASSLRGPTEAFF
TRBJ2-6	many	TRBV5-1	CASMGGGSLSGANVLTF
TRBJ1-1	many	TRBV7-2	CASSLGRPPEAFF
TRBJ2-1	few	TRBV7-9	CASSPGTGGINEQFF
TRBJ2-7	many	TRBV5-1	CASSLAVSVRGVVEQYF
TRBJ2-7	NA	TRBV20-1	CSARDGAGGTYEQYF